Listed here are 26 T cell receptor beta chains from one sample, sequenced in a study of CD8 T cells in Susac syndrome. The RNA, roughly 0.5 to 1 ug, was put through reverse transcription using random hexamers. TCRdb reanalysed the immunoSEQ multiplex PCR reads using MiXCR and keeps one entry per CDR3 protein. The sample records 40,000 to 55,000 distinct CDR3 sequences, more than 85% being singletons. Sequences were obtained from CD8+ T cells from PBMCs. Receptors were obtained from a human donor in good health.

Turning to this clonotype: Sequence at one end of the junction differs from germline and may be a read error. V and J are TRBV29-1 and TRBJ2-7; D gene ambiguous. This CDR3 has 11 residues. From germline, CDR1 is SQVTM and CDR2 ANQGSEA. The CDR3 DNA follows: TGCAACGTTGATGAACATTACGAGCAGTACTTC. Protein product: CNVDEHYEQYF.

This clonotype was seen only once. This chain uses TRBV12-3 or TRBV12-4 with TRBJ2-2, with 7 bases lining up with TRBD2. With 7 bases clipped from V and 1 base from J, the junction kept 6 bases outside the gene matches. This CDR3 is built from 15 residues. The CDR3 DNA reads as TGTGCCAGCACCCCGGGGGGAGGGAACACCGGGGAGCTGTTTTTT. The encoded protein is CASTPGGGNTGELFF.

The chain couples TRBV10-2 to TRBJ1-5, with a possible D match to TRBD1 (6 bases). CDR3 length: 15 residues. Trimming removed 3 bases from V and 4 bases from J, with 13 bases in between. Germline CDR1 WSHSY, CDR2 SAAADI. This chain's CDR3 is CASSEIIGGNQPQHF. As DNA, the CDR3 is TGCGCCAGCAGTGAAATAATAGGGGGTAATCAGCCCCAGCATTTT.

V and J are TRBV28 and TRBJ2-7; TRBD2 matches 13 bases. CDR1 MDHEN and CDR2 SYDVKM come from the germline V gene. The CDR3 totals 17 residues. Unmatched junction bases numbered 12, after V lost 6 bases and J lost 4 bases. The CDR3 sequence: CASSTGTSGTRVYEQYF. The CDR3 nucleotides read TGTGCCAGCAGCACCGGGACTAGCGGGACAAGAGTGTACGAGCAGTACTTC.

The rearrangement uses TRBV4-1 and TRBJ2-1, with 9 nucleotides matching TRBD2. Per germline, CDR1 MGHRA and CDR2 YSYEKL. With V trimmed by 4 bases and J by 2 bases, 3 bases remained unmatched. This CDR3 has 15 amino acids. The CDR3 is CASSRRTSAYNEQFF. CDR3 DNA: TGCGCCAGCAGCCGGCGGACTAGCGCCTACAATGAGCAGTTCTTC.

CDR3 protein: CASSYSGTSHYNEQFF. The CDR3 nucleotides read TGTGCCAGCAGTTACTCAGGGACTAGCCATTACAATGAGCAGTTCTTC. This chain links TRBV6-6 with TRBJ2-1; 9 nucleotides match TRBD2. V dropped 0 bases and J dropped 4; count of bases not matched to a gene: 4. Germline lookup yields CDR1 MNHNY and CDR2 SVGAGI (reference sequence). The CDR3 runs to 16 residues.

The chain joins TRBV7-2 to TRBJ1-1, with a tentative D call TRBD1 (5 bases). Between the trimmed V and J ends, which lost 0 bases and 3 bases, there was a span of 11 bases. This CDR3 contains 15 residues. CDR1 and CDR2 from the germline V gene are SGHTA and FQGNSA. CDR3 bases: TGTGCCAGCAGCTTAGCGGGGGGGGAAGACACTGAAGCTTTCTTT. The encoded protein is CASSLAGGEDTEAFF.

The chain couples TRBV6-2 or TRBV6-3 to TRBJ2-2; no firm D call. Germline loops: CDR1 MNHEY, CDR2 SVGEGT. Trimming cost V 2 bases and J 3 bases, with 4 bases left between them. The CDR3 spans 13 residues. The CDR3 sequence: CASSYTDTGELFF. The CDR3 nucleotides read TGTGCCAGCAGTTACACGGACACCGGGGAGCTGTTTTTT.

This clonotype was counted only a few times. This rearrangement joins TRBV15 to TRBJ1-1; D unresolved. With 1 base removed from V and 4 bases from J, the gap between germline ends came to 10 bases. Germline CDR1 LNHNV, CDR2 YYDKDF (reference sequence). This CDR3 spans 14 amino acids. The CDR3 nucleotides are TGTGCCACCAGCAGAGCTGGGGTATCCACTGAAGCTTTCTTT. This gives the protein CATSRAGVSTEAFF.

CDR3 in amino acids: CASSAFPGIVTDTQYF. CDR3 bases: TGTGCCAGCAGCGCTTTTCCAGGGATCGTGACAGATACGCAGTATTTT. The chain combines TRBV6-1 with TRBJ2-3; D may be TRBD1 (5 bases). There are 16 residues in the CDR3. V was clipped by 6 bases and J by 3 bases, with 19 bases between them. Germline CDR1 MNHNS, CDR2 SASEGT.

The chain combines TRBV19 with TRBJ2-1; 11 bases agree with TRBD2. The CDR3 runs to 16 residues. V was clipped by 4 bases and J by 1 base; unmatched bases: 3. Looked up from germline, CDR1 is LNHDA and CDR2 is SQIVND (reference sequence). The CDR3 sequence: CASSRIAGGSYNEQFF. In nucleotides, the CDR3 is TGTGCCAGTAGTAGGATAGCGGGAGGGTCCTACAATGAGCAGTTCTTC.

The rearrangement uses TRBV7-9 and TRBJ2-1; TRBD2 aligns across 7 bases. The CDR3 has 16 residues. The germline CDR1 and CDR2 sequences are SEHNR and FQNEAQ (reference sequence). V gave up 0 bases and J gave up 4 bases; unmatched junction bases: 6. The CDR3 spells CASSLARDYGYNEQFF. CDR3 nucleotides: TGTGCCAGCAGCTTAGCGCGGGACTACGGATACAATGAGCAGTTCTTC.

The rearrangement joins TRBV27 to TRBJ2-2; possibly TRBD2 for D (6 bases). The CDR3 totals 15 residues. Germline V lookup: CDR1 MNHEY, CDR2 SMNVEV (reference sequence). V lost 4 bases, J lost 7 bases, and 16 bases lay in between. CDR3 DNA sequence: TGTGCCAGCAGTTCCCTGGGAGGTGTTGGCGGGGAGCTGTTTTTT. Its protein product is CASSSLGGVGGELFF.

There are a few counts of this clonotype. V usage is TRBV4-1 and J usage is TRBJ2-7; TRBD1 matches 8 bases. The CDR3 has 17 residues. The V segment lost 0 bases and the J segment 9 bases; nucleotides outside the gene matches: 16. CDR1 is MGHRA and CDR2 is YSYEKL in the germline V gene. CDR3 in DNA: TGCGCCAGCAGCCAAGATGTGGAGACAGGGGTTTCGGCTGCGCAGTACTTC. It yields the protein CASSQDVETGVSAAQYF.

CDR3 coding DNA: TGCGCCAGCAGTTTGGGGAAACCGGGACGAACGGGGCAGTTCTTC. This encodes CASSLGKPGRTGQFF. This rearrangement joins TRBV10-2 to TRBJ2-1; D is perhaps TRBD1 or TRBD2 (5 bases each). Germline loops: CDR1 WSHSY, CDR2 SAAADI. V dropped 5 bases and J dropped 12 bases, with 23 bases sitting between them. CDR3 length: 15 residues.

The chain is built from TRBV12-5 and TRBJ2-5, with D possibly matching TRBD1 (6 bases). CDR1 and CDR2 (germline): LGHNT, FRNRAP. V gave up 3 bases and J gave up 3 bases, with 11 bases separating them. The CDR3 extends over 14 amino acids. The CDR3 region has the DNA TGTGCTAGTGGTTTAACAGGGAAGGAAGAGACCCAGTACTTC. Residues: CASGLTGKEETQYF.

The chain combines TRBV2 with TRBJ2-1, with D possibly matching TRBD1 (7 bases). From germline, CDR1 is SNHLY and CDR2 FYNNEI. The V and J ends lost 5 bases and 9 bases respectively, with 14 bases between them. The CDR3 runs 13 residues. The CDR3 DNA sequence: TGTGCCAGCAGTAGGGCAGGGGGGACTGAGCAGTTCTTC. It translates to CASSRAGGTEQFF.

Here the CDR3 reads CASSLAPGREGPDMNTGELFF. DNA of the CDR3: TGTGCCAGCAGCTTAGCGCCTGGGCGGGAGGGCCCCGACATGAACACCGGGGAGCTGTTTTTT. The J gene is TRBJ2-2, the V gene TRBV11-1; the match to TRBD2 covers 9 bases. The CDR3 is 21 amino acids. Germline assignment: CDR1 SGHAT and CDR2 FQDESV (reference sequence). Trimming cost V 0 bases and J 1 base; bases outside gene matches: 15.

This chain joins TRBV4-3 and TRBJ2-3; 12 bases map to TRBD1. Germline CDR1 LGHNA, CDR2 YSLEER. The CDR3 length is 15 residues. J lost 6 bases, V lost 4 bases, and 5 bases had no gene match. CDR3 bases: TGCGCCAGCAGCCCAGGGACAGGGGGCGGGGATACGCAGTATTTT. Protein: CASSPGTGGGDTQYF.

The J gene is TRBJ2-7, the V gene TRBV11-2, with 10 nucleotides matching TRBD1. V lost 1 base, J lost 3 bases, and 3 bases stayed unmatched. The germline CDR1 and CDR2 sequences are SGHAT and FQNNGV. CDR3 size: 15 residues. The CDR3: CASSLVGTGVYEQYF. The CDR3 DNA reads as TGTGCCAGCAGCTTAGTCGGGACAGGGGTCTACGAGCAGTACTTC.

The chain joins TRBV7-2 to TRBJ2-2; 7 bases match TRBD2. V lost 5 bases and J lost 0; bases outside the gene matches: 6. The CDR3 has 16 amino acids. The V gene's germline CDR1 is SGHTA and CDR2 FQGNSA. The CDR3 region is CASSPPGGANTGELFF. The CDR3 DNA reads TGTGCCAGCAGCCCGCCTGGGGGGGCGAACACCGGGGAGCTGTTTTTT.

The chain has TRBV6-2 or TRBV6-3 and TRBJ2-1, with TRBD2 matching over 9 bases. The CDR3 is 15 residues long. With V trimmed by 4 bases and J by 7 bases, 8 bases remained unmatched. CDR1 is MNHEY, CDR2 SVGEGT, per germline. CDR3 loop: CASSFIAGVENEQFF. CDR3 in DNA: TGTGCCAGCAGTTTTATAGCGGGAGTGGAAAATGAGCAGTTCTTC.

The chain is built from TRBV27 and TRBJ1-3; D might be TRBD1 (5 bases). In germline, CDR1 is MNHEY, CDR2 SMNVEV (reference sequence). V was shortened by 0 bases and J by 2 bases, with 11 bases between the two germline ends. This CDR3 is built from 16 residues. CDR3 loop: CASSLSGRAAGNTIYF. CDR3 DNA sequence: TGTGCCAGCAGTTTATCCGGCAGGGCTGCTGGAAACACCATATATTTT.

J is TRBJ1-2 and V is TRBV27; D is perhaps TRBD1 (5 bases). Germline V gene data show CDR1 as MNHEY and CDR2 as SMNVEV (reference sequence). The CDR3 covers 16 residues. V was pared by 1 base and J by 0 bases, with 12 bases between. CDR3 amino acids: CASSLFPRGSNYGYTF. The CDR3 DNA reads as TGTGCCAGCAGTTTATTCCCCCGGGGCTCTAACTATGGCTACACCTTC.

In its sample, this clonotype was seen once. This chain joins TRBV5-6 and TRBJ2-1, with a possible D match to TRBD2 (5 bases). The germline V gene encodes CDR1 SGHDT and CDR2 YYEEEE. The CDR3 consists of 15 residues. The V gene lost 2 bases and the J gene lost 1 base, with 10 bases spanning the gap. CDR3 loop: CASSLMSGSYNEQFF. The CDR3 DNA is TGTGCCAGCAGCTTAATGAGCGGTTCCTACAATGAGCAGTTCTTC.

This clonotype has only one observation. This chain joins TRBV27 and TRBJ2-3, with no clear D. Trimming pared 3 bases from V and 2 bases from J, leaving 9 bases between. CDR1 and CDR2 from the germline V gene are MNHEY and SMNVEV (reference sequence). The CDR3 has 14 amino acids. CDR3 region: CASSFHLPTDTQYF. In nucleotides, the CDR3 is TGTGCCAGCAGTTTCCACTTACCCACAGATACGCAGTATTTT.